The clone carrying this TCR beta chain has a single count. Antigen: not known. Expressed TCRB transcripts were sequenced after all isolated RNA was converted to cDNA. Sequenced by immunoSEQ multiplex PCR; TCRdb stores in-frame clones only, minus some. The sample lists approximately 40,000 clones; approximately 51% were seen once. Donors underwent one heparinised blood draw, 95 to 150 mL on average. This entry is derived from a study of beta chain features in type 1 diabetes. Study observations and caveats: A cDNA-based sequencing approach could over-represent cells with high TCR expression.

Trimming removed 6 bases from V and 4 bases from J; junction bases left unmatched: 9. This CDR3 spans 15 amino acids. Looked up from germline, CDR1 is SEHNR and CDR2 is FQNEAQ (reference sequence). The TCR originated in a woman in her thirties in good health. The gene calls are TRBV7-9 and TRBJ2-1; 7 nucleotides line up with TRBD2. The sample taken for sequencing was stem cell memory CD4+ T cells from blood. This chain's CDR3 is CASSRTSATYNEQFF. The CDR3 coding sequence is TGTGCCAGCAGTCGCACTAGCGCAACGTACAATGAGCAGTTCTTC.